Listed below are T cell receptor beta chains from one sample, sequenced in a study of technical replicates of blood from a few donors. Profiling relied on immunoSEQ multiplex PCR, and the TCRdb table lists in-frame clones only, not all of them. Counted here are 55,000 to 75,000 clones, about 89% occurring once; the ten biggest clones make up approximately 5.2%. The sequencing sample was made of PBMCs. The receptors here all came from a human donor in good health. Some clones in this sample may be carry-over from other donors' samples. The conserved cysteine and the conserved F or W are not part of the CDR3 here. Clone size is not always given. Where it is, it says once, few, many or a class for expanded clones.

J	size	V	CDR3
TRBJ2-2	.	TRBV5-4	ASKPQTGGKAGELF
TRBJ1-1	.	TRBV27	ASSTYFRRTEAF
TRBJ2-2	.	TRBV7-3	ASSLLGLAGTGELF
TRBJ2-5	few	TRBV5-6	ASSHTGRLAYVETQY
TRBJ2-3	.	TRBV6-1	ASRGDRGNTDTQY
TRBJ1-5	.	TRBV6-5	ASSETQGLQPQH
TRBJ2-5	.	TRBV4-3	ASSQKLQETQY
TRBJ2-2	once	TRBV10-3	AIRQGGTGELF
TRBJ2-3	.	TRBV5-6	ASSLGAGVSTDTQY
TRBJ2-1	.	TRBV29-1	SQLGTGDSYNEQF
TRBJ2-5	.	TRBV2	ASSPPDRLQETQY
TRBJ2-1	.	TRBV4-3	ASSPREGTSGRQF
TRBJ2-5	.	TRBV2	ASSPFGTNQETQY
TRBJ1-4	few	TRBV2	ASSGGQVGEKLF